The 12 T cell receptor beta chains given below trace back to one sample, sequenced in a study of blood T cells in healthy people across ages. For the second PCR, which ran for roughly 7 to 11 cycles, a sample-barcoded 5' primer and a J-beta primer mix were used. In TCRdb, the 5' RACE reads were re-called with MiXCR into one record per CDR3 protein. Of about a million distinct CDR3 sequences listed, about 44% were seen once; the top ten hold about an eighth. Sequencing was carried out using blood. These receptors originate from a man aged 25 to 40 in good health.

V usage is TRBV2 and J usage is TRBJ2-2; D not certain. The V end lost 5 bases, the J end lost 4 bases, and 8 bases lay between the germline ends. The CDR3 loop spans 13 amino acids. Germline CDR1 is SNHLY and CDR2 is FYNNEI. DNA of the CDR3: TGTGCCAGCAGTTACAAAACCACCGGGGAGCTGTTTTTT. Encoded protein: CASSYKTTGELFF.

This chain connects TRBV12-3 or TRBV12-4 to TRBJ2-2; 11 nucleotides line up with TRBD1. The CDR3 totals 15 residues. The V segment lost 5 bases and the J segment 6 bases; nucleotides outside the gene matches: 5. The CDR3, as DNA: TGTGCCAGCAGTAAGGACAGGGGGCTCGCCGGGGAGCTGTTTTTT. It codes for CASSKDRGLAGELFF.

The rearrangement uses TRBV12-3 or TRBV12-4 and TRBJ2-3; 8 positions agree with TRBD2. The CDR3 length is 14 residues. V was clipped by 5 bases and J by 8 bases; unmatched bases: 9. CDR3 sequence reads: CASSRGGEGGTQYF. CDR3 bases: TGTGCCAGCAGTCGGGGGGGGGAAGGAGGTACGCAGTATTTT.

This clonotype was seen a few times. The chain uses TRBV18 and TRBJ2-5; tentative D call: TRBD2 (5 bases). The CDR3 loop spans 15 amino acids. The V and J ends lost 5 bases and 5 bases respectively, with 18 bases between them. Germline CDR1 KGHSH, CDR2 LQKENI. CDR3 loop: CASSTTLEGYETQYF. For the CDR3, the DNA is TGTGCCAGCTCAACCACCCTCGAGGGATACGAGACCCAGTACTTC.

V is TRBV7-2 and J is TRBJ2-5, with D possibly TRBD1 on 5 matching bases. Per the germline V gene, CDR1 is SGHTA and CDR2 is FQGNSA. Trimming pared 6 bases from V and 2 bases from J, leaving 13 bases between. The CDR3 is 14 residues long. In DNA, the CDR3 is TGTGCCAGCAGGTCAGGGATAGTTCAAGAGACCCAGTACTTC. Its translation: CASRSGIVQETQYF.

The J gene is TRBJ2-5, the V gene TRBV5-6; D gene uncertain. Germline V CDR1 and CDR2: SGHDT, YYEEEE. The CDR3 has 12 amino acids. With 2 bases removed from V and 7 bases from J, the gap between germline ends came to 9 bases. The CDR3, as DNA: TGTGCCAGCAGCTTTCAAAGAAGGACCCAGTACTTC. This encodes CASSFQRRTQYF.

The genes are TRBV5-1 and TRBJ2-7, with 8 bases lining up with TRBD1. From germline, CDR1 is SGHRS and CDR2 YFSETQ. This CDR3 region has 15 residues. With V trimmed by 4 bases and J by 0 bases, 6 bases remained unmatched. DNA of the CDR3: TGCGCCAGCAGCAGTGACAGGGGAAGCTCCTACGAGCAGTACTTC. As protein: CASSSDRGSSYEQYF.

CDR3 amino acids: CASSLWRADENIQYF. The CDR3 region has the DNA TGTGCCAGCAGCTTATGGCGAGCGGACGAAAACATTCAGTACTTC. The chain combines TRBV5-4 with TRBJ2-4, with TRBD2 as a possible D gene (5 bases). The CDR3 is made up of 15 amino acids. V was cut by 2 bases and J by 5 bases, with 14 bases left in between. Germline loops: CDR1 SGHNT, CDR2 YYREEE (reference sequence).

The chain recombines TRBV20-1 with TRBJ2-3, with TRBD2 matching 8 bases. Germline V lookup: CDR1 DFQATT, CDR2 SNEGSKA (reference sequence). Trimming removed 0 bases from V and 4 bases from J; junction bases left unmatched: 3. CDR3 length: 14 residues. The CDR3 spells CSARDSAGADTQYF. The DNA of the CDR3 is TGCAGTGCTAGAGATTCAGCGGGAGCAGATACGCAGTATTTT.

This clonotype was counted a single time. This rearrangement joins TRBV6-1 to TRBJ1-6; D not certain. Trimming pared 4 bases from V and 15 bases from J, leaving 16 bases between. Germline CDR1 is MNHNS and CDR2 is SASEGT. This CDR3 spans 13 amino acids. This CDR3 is CASSGETGRVLHF. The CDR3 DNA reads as TGTGCCAGCAGTGGTGAAACTGGTAGAGTCCTCCACTTT.

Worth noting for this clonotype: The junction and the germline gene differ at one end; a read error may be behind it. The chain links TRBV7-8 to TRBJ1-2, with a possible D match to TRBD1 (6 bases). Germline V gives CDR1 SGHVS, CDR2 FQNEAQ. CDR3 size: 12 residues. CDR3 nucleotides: TGTGCCGGCAGTCCAGAGGGGGGTGGCTACACCTTC. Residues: CAGSPEGGGYTF.

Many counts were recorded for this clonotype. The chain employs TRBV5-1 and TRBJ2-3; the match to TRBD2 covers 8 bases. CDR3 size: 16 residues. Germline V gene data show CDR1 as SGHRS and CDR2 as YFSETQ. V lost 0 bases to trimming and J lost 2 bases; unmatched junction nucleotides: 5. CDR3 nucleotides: TGCGCCAGCAGCTTGGGTACACTAGCGGACACAGATACGCAGTATTTT. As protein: CASSLGTLADTDTQYF.